This T cell receptor beta chain was captured by sequencing in a study of OX40 agonist ivuxolimab in advanced cancers. The study, taken as a whole, reports: The antigens recognized by the expanded peripheral T cells, that is their antigen specificity, were not determined. Some patients without response likewise showed low normalized clonal expansion.

This clone was observed a handful of times. Its antigen is currently unknown. Libraries were prepared by immunoSEQ multiplex PCR; TCRdb keeps only in-frame clonotypes and omits some of them. This table has around 70,000 clones, around 83% appearing once. CDR3 length equals 13 residues. V was clipped by 2 bases and J by 3 bases, with 7 bases between them. CDR1 and CDR2 (germline): SEHNR, FQNEAQ (reference sequence). Exclusion applied to patients with autoimmune disease history or systemic immunosuppression. The clonotype comes from an adult with an advanced solid tumor such as melanoma, head and neck, liver or kidney cancer. The sequencing used CD4+ or CD8+ T cells sorted from blood, collected in a trial of the OX40 agonist ivuxolimab. The gene calls are TRBV7-9 and TRBJ1-1; TRBD1 might be the D (6 bases). The CDR3 region has the DNA TGTGCCAGCAGCTTATCAGGGGACACTGAAGCTTTCTTT. Translation: CASSLSGDTEAFF.